The clone carrying this T cell receptor beta chain was seen only a few times. The source of the sample is a study of PD-L1 blockade in urothelial cancer. The CDR3 contains 14 residues. Germline CDR1 is MNHNS and CDR2 is SASEGT. V shed 4 bases and J 1 base; nucleotides not matched to a gene: 4. Sequencing used immunoSEQ multiplex PCR; TCRdb keeps in-frame clones, though not all of them. Among fewer than 35,000 clones listed, around 87% were seen once. The TCR was taken from a man aged 45-65 years with urothelial cancer. The chain has TRBV6-1 and TRBJ2-7; 7 positions match TRBD1. Sequencing used PBMCs, obtained around atezolizumab (anti-PD-L1) treatment. The CDR3 loop is CASSADRVSYEQYF. CDR3 sequence (DNA): TGTGCCAGCAGTGCAGACAGGGTGTCCTACGAGCAGTACTTC.